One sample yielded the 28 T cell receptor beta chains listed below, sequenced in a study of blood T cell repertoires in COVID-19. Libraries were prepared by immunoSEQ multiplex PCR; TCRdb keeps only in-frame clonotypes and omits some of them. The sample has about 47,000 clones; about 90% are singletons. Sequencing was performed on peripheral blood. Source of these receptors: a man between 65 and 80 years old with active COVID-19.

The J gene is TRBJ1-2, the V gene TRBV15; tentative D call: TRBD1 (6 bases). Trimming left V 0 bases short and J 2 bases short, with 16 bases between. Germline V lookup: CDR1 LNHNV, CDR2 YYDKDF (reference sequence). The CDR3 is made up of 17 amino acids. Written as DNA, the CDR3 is TGTGCCACCAGCAGAGATCTTTCGGGCAGGGGAAACTATGGCTACACCTTC. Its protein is CATSRDLSGRGNYGYTF.

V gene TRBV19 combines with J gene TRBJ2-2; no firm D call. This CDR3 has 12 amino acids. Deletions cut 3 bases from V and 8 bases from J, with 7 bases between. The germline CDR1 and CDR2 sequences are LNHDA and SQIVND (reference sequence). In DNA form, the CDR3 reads TGTGCCAGTAGTATCAGAGGAGGGGAGCTGTTTTTT. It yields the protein CASSIRGGELFF.

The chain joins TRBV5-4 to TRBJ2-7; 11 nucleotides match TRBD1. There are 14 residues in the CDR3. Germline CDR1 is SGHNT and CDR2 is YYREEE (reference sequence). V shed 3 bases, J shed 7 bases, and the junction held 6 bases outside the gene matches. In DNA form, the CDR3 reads TGTGCCAGCAGCTCTTCCGGGACAGGGGGAGAGCAGTACTTC. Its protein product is CASSSSGTGGEQYF.

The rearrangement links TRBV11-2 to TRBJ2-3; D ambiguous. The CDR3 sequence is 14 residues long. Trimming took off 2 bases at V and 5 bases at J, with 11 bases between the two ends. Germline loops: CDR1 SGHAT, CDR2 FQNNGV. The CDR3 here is CASSLNIRGDTQYF. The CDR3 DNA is TGTGCCAGCAGCTTAAACATCCGTGGAGATACGCAGTATTTT.

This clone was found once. The chain's CDR3 is CASSERDQPQHF. DNA of the CDR3: TGTGCCAGCAGTGAGAGGGATCAGCCCCAGCATTTT. V is TRBV6-1 and J is TRBJ1-5; unclear D gene. V was clipped by 3 bases and J by 5 bases, with 5 bases between them. This CDR3 has 12 amino acids. Germline V gene data show CDR1 as MNHNS and CDR2 as SASEGT.

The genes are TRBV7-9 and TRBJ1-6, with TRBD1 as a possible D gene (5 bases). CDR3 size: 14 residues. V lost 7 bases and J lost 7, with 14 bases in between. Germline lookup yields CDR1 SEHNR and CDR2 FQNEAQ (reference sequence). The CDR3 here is CASISTGGNSPLHF. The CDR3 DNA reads TGTGCCAGCATCTCTACGGGGGGGAATTCACCCCTCCACTTT.

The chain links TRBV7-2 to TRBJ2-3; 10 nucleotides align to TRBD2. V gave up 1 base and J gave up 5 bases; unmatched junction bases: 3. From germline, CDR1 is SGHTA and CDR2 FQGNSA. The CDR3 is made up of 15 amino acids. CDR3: CASSLGVAGGDTQYF. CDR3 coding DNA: TGTGCCAGCAGCTTAGGGGTAGCGGGGGGAGATACGCAGTATTTT.

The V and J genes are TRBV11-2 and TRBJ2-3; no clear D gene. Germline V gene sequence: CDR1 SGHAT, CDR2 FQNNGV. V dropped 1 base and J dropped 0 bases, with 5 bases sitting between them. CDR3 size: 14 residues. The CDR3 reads CASSLVLSTDTQYF. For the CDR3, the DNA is TGTGCCAGCAGCTTAGTTCTTAGCACAGATACGCAGTATTTT.

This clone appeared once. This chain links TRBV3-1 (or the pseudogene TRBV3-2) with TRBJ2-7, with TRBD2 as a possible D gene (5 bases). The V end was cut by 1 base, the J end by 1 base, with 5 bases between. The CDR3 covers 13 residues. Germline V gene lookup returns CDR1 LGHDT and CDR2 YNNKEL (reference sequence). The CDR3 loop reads CASSQAGSYEQYF. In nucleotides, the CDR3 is TGTGCCAGCAGCCAAGCGGGATCCTACGAGCAGTACTTC.

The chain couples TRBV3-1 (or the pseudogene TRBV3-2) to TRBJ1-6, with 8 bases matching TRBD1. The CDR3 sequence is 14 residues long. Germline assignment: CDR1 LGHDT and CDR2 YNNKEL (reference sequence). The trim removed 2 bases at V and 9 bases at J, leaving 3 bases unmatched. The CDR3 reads CASSQQGAVSPLHF. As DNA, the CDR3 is TGTGCCAGCAGCCAACAGGGGGCAGTTTCACCCCTCCACTTT.

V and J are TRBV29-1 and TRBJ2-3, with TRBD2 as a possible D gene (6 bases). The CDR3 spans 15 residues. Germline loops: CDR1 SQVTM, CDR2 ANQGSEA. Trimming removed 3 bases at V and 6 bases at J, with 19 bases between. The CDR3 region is CSVESGTRLWDTQYF. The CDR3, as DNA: TGCAGCGTTGAGTCCGGGACTCGACTTTGGGATACGCAGTATTTT.

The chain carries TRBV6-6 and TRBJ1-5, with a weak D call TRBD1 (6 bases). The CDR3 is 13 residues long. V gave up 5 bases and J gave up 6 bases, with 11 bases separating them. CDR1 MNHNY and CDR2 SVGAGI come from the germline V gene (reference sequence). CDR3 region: CASSLQGLQPQHF. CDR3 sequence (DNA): TGTGCCAGCAGTCTACAGGGTCTTCAGCCCCAGCATTTT.

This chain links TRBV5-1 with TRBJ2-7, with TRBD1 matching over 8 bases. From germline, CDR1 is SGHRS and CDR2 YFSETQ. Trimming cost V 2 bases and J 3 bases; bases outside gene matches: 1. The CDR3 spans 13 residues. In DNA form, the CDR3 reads TGCGCCAGCAGCTTACAGGGGGACTACGAGCAGTACTTC. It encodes CASSLQGDYEQYF. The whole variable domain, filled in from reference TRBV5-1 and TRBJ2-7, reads KAGVTQTPRYLIKTRGQQVTLSCSPISGHRSVSWYQQTPGQGLQFLFEYFSETQRNKGNFPGRFSGRQFSNSRSEMNVSTLELGDSALYLCASSLQGDYEQYFGPGTRLTVT.

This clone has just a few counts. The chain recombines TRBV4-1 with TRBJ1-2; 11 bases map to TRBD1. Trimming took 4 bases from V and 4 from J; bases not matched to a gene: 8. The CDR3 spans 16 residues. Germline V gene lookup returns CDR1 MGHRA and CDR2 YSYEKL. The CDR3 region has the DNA TGCGCCAGCAGCCCAGGACAGGGGGCGGAGGGCTATGGCTACACCTTC. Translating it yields CASSPGQGAEGYGYTF.

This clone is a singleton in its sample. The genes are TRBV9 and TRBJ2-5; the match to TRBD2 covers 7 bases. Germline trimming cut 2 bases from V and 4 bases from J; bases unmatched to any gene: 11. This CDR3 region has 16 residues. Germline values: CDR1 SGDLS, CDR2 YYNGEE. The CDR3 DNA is TGTGCCAGCAGCGTTGGGGTAGGTTCGGGGGGAGAGACCCAGTACTTC. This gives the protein CASSVGVGSGGETQYF. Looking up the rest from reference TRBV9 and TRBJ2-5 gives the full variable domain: DSGVTQTPKHLITATGQRVTLRCSPRSGDLSVYWYQQSLDQGLQFLIQYYNGEERAKGNILERFSAQQFPDLHSELNLSSLELGDSALYFCASSVGVGSGGETQYFGPGTRLLVL.

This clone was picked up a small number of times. CDR3: CASSLRGNTGELFF. The CDR3 DNA sequence: TGTGCCAGCAGCCTCCGGGGTAACACCGGGGAGCTGTTTTTT. V is TRBV7-3 and J is TRBJ2-2, with D perhaps matching TRBD2 (5 bases). Trimming stripped 5 bases from V and 2 bases from J, with 9 bases between. CDR1 is SGHTA and CDR2 is FQGTGA in the germline V gene. This CDR3 has 14 amino acids.

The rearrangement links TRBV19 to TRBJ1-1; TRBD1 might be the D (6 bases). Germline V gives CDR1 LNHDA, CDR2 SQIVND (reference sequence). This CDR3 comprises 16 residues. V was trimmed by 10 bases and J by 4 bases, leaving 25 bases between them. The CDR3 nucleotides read TGTGCCACCAAACCGGGGTCAGGGGCTTTGAGCACTGAAGCTTTCTTT. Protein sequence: CATKPGSGALSTEAFF.

The CDR3 DNA follows: TGTGCCAGTAGTAAAAAAGTTCCTACAGGGGTTAGCACAGATACGCAGTATTTT. It encodes CASSKKVPTGVSTDTQYF. The genes are TRBV19 and TRBJ2-3, with TRBD1 matching 7 bases. CDR3 length equals 18 residues. V lost 4 bases to trimming and J lost 0 bases; unmatched junction nucleotides: 13. The germline V gene encodes CDR1 LNHDA and CDR2 SQIVND (reference sequence).

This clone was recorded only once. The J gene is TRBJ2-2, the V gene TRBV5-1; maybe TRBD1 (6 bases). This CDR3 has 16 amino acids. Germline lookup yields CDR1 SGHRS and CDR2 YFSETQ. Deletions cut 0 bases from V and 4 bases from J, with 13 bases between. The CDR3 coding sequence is TGCGCCAGCAGCTTGGTAAGGACAGACCTCACCGGGGAGCTGTTTTTT. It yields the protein CASSLVRTDLTGELFF.

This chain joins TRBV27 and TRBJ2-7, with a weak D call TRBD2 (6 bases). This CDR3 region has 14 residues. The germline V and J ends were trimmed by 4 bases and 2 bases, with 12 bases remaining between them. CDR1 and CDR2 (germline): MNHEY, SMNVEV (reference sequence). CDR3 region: CASSSPAGPYEQYF. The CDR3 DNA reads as TGTGCCAGCAGTTCGCCCGCGGGGCCCTACGAGCAGTACTTC.

CDR3 loop: CAWSVGGAGDTQYF. Written as DNA, the CDR3 is TGTGCCTGGAGTGTCGGGGGGGCAGGAGATACGCAGTATTTT. The V call is TRBV30, the J call TRBJ2-3, with 8 bases aligning to TRBD2. V was pared by 0 bases and J by 5 bases, with 4 bases of the junction left unmatched. Looked up from germline, CDR1 is GTSNPN and CDR2 is SVGIG (reference sequence). The CDR3 runs 14 residues.

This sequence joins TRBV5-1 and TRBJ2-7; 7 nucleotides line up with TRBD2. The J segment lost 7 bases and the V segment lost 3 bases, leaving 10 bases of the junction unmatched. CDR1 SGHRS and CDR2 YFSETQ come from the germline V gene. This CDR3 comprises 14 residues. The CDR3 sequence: CASSWARHGGEQYF. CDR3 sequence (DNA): TGCGCCAGCAGCTGGGCTAGACACGGGGGGGAGCAGTACTTC.

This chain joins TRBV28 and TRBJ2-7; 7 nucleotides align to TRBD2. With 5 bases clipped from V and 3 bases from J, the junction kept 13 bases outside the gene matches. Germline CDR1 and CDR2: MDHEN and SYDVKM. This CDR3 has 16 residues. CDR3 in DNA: TGTGCCAGCAGTATGGGGGGGGAACGGTCACTCTACGAGCAGTACTTC. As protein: CASSMGGERSLYEQYF.

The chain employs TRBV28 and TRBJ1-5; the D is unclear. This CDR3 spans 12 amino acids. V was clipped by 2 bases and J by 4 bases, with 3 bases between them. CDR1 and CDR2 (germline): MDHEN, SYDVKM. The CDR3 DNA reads TGTGCCAGCAGTTTACTAAATCAGCCCCAGCATTTT. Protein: CASSLLNQPQHF.

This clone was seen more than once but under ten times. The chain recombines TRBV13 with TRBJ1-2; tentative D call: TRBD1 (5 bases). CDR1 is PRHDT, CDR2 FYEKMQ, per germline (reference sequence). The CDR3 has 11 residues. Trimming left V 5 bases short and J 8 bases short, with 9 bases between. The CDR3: CASSLRGGYTF. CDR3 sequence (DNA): TGTGCCAGCAGCCTAAGGGGCGGCTACACCTTC. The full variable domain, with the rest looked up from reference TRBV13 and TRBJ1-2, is AAGVIQSPRHLIKEKRETATLKCYPIPRHDTVYWYQQGPGQDPQFLISFYEKMQSDKGSIPDRFSAQQFSDYHSELNMSSLELGDSALYFCASSLRGGYTFGSGTRLTVV.

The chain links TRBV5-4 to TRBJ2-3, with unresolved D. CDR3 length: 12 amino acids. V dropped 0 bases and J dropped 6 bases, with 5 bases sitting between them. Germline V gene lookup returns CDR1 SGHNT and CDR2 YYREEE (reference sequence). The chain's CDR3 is CASSLEQDTQYF. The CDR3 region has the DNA TGTGCCAGCAGCTTGGAACAGGATACGCAGTATTTT.

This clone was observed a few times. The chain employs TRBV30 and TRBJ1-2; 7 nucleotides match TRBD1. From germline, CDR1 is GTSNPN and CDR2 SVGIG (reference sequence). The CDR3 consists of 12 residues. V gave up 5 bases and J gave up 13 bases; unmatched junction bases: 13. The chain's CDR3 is CAWSYPGQPATF. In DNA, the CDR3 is TGTGCCTGGTCTTACCCGGGACAGCCGGCCACCTTC.

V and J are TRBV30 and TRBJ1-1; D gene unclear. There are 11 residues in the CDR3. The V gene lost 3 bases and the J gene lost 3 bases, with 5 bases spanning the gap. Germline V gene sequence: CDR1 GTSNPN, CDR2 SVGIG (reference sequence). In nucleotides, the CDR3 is TGTGCCTGGAGGGCCTACACTGAAGCTTTCTTT. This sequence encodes CAWRAYTEAFF.